The 26 T cell receptor beta chains below all came from one sample that was sequenced in a study of blood T cell repertoires in COVID-19. Profiling relied on immunoSEQ multiplex PCR, and the TCRdb table lists in-frame clones only, not all of them. The top ten clones hold 20% to 25% of a sample with roughly 100,000 clones, roughly 80% of them seen once. The material sequenced was peripheral blood. These receptors all come from a man between 70 and 80 years old with active or convalescent COVID-19.

This sequence joins TRBV5-4 and TRBJ1-4; D gene uncertain. Trimming stripped 2 bases from V and 8 bases from J, with 10 bases between. The CDR3 contains 13 residues. CDR1 is SGHNT and CDR2 is YYREEE in the germline V gene (reference sequence). The CDR3 spells CASSLEAGEKLFF. The DNA of the CDR3 is TGTGCCAGCAGCTTAGAGGCGGGAGAAAAACTGTTTTTT.

CDR3 DNA sequence: TGTGCCAGCAGCTTAGATAGGGGAAGCGATGAGCAGTTCTTC. Protein sequence: CASSLDRGSDEQFF. V gene TRBV7-8 combines with J gene TRBJ2-1; maybe TRBD1 (5 bases). V lost 1 base, J lost 8 bases, and 12 bases lay in between. This CDR3 is built from 14 residues. Germline loops: CDR1 SGHVS, CDR2 FQNEAQ. The full variable domain, rest sourced from reference TRBV7-8 and TRBJ2-1, is GAGVSQSPRYKVAKRGQDVALRCDPISGHVSLFWYQQALGQGPEFLTYFQNEAQLDKSGLPSDRFFAERPEGSVSTLKIQRTQQEDSAVYLCASSLDRGSDEQFFGPGTRLTVL.

The CDR3 spells CASSRRGSRTDTQYF. DNA of the CDR3: TGTGCCAGCTCCAGAAGGGGCTCTAGGACAGATACGCAGTATTTT. J is TRBJ2-3 and V is TRBV5-6, with D maybe TRBD1 (5 bases). Trimming pared 7 bases from V and 3 bases from J, leaving 18 bases between. CDR1 is SGHDT and CDR2 is YYEEEE in the germline V gene. The CDR3 length is 15 residues. The full variable domain, with the rest looked up from reference TRBV5-6 and TRBJ2-3, is DAGVTQSPTHLIKTRGQQVTLRCSPKSGHDTVSWYQQALGQGPQFIFQYYEEEERQRGNFPDRFSGHQFPNYSSELNVNALLLGDSALYLCASSRRGSRTDTQYFGPGTRLTVL.

The rearrangement links TRBV5-1 to TRBJ2-3; TRBD1 might be the D (5 bases). Trimming removed 0 bases from V and 4 bases from J, with 9 bases in between. The CDR3 extends over 14 amino acids. Germline V lookup: CDR1 SGHRS, CDR2 YFSETQ. In DNA, the CDR3 is TGCGCCAGCAGCTTGGCCCAGGGTCCAGATACGCAGTATTTT. Its translation: CASSLAQGPDTQYF.

The CDR3 DNA is TGTGCCAGCAGCCCGGGGATTAGGGGCTACACCTTC. Translating it yields CASSPGIRGYTF. The chain couples TRBV5-6 to TRBJ1-2; no clear D gene. The CDR3 consists of 12 residues. V was cut by 4 bases and J by 8 bases, with 12 bases left in between. Per the germline V gene, CDR1 is SGHDT and CDR2 is YYEEEE. Based on the CDR3 plus reference TRBV5-6 and TRBJ1-2, the full variable domain is DAGVTQSPTHLIKTRGQQVTLRCSPKSGHDTVSWYQQALGQGPQFIFQYYEEEERQRGNFPDRFSGHQFPNYSSELNVNALLLGDSALYLCASSPGIRGYTFGSGTRLTVV.

In DNA form, the CDR3 reads TGTGCCAGCAGGCTTACAGGAACCGGGGAGCTGTTTTTT. Its protein product is CASRLTGTGELFF. The chain couples TRBV27 to TRBJ2-2; TRBD1 is a possible D gene (5 bases). CDR1 is MNHEY and CDR2 is SMNVEV in the germline V gene (reference sequence). CDR3 length: 13 residues. Trimming cost V 6 bases and J 5 bases, with 10 bases left between them.

The gene calls are TRBV2 and TRBJ1-3, with 9 bases identical to TRBD1. Trimming at V came to 6 bases and at J to 0 bases, leaving 3 bases not matched to a gene. Germline assignment: CDR1 SNHLY and CDR2 FYNNEI. CDR3 length equals 15 residues. This CDR3 reads CASSQTGGSGNTIYF. The DNA of the CDR3 is TGTGCCAGCAGCCAGACAGGGGGCTCTGGAAACACCATATATTTT.

The rearrangement uses TRBV11-3 and TRBJ2-5, with a weak D call TRBD2 (5 bases). The CDR3 is 14 residues long. Trimming shortened V by 3 bases and J by 4 bases, and 12 bases separated the two germline ends. Per germline, CDR1 SGHNT and CDR2 YENEEA. This CDR3 is CASSFGGTRETQYF. CDR3 nucleotides: TGTGCCAGCAGCTTCGGAGGTACAAGAGAGACCCAGTACTTC. Drawing the rest from reference TRBV11-3 and TRBJ2-5, the complete variable domain is EAGVVQSPRYKIIEKKQPVAFWCNPISGHNTLYWYLQNLGQGPELLIRYENEEAVDDSQLPKDRFSAERLKGVDSTLKIQPAELGDSAVYLCASSFGGTRETQYFGPGTRLLVL.

The rearrangement uses TRBV7-8 and TRBJ2-1, with TRBD2 matching over 9 bases. The CDR3 covers 16 residues. The V gene's germline CDR1 is SGHVS and CDR2 FQNEAQ. The junction had 9 bases not matched to a gene; V was cut back by 4 bases and J by 5 bases. This CDR3 is CASSSRLAAFDNEQFF. The CDR3 DNA reads TGTGCCAGCAGCTCCAGACTAGCGGCTTTTGACAATGAGCAGTTCTTC.

This clone was counted between two and nine times. This chain joins TRBV25-1 and TRBJ1-6; TRBD1 matches 9 bases. The CDR3 loop spans 14 amino acids. CDR1 and CDR2 (germline): MGHDK, SYGVNS. V lost 6 bases and J lost 8; bases outside the gene matches: 5. As DNA, the CDR3 is TGTGCCAGCAGCCCAACAGGGGGCGATTCACCCCTCCACTTT. This gives the protein CASSPTGGDSPLHF.

This clone has just a few counts. The chain employs TRBV28 and TRBJ1-2, with TRBD1 matching 8 bases. Germline V gene sequence: CDR1 MDHEN, CDR2 SYDVKM. V lost 3 bases to trimming and J lost 6 bases; unmatched junction nucleotides: 6. The length of the CDR3 is 14 residues. CDR3 DNA sequence: TGTGCCAGCAGTTTGAGGGTGGACAGGGATGGCTACACCTTC. It specifies CASSLRVDRDGYTF.

This clone was observed a few times. CDR3 residues: CASSPGGKVVEQYF. The CDR3 coding sequence is TGTGCCAGCTCACCGGGGGGGAAAGTCGTCGAGCAGTACTTC. The rearrangement uses TRBV18 and TRBJ2-7; 7 bases are shared with TRBD2. J lost 6 bases, V lost 3 bases, and 8 bases had no gene match. The CDR3 loop spans 14 amino acids. Germline CDR1 reads KGHSH; CDR2 reads LQKENI. Looking up the rest from reference TRBV18 and TRBJ2-7 gives the full variable domain: NAGVMQNPRHLVRRRGQEARLRCSPMKGHSHVYWYRQLPEEGLKFMVYLQKENIIDESGMPKERFSAEFPKEGPSILRIQQVVRGDSAAYFCASSPGGKVVEQYFGPGTRLTVT.

This clone appeared a single time. The rearrangement uses TRBV5-1 and TRBJ2-7; possible D gene TRBD1, 6 bases. The V and J ends lost 2 bases and 4 bases respectively, with 16 bases between them. This CDR3 spans 15 amino acids. Germline-derived CDR1 and CDR2 are SGHRS and YFSETQ. The CDR3 nucleotides are TGCGCCAGCAGCTTAGGGGGAGCGCCAATTTACGAGCAGTACTTC. Translation gives CASSLGGAPIYEQYF.

The V call is TRBV6-2 or TRBV6-3, the J call TRBJ1-1; no reliable D call. The CDR3 covers 12 residues. V lost 7 bases, J lost 3 bases, and 9 bases lay in between. Germline CDR1 MNHEY, CDR2 SVGEGT. CDR3: CASTPGYTEAFF. The CDR3 region has the DNA TGTGCCAGCACCCCGGGCTACACTGAAGCTTTCTTT.

The sample holds one count of this clone. The chain links TRBV30 to TRBJ2-1; D remains ambiguous. The CDR3 is 11 amino acids. V lost 1 base and J 7 bases, leaving 5 bases between the germline ends. Germline CDR1 is GTSNPN and CDR2 is SVGIG (reference sequence). The CDR3 DNA is TGTGCCTGGAGTGACATTAATGAGCAGTTCTTC. This encodes CAWSDINEQFF.

The V call is TRBV19, the J call TRBJ1-3; D not resolved. V was pared by 3 bases and J by 3 bases, with 18 bases between. The germline gives CDR1 LNHDA, CDR2 SQIVND (reference sequence). CDR3 length: 17 amino acids. The CDR3 DNA follows: TGTGCCAGTAGTATCAGGCCCGACCCTCTACATGGAAACACCATATATTTT. Translating gives CASSIRPDPLHGNTIYF.

The gene calls are TRBV9 and TRBJ1-5; tentative D call: TRBD1 (6 bases). Germline-derived CDR1 and CDR2 are SGDLS and YYNGEE. This CDR3 comprises 14 residues. V gave up 0 bases and J gave up 5 bases, with 9 bases separating them. The CDR3 bases are TGTGCCAGCAGCGTAGGGGACAACTATCAGCCCCAGCATTTT. This gives the protein CASSVGDNYQPQHF.

The V call is TRBV5-1, the J call TRBJ2-7, with TRBD1 matching over 7 bases. CDR3 length: 14 amino acids. CDR1 is SGHRS and CDR2 is YFSETQ in the germline V gene. J lost 3 bases, V lost 3 bases, and 6 bases had no gene match. In DNA form, the CDR3 reads TGCGCCAGCAGCTGGACAGGTATGGGCTACGAGCAGTACTTC. This translates into CASSWTGMGYEQYF.

This clone was picked up one time. The rearrangement joins TRBV7-2 to TRBJ1-6, with D tentatively TRBD1 (5 bases). Trimming took off 3 bases at V and 9 bases at J, with 12 bases between the two ends. Looked up from germline, CDR1 is SGHTA and CDR2 is FQGNSA. This CDR3 spans 14 amino acids. The CDR3 DNA sequence: TGTGCCAGCAGCTTCCTTAGGGGTAGTTCACCCCTCCACTTT. Translated: CASSFLRGSSPLHF.

This clone was detected only once. The J gene is TRBJ1-2, the V gene TRBV2, with D uncertain. Trimming stripped 0 bases from V and 5 bases from J, with 7 bases between. Germline V gene data show CDR1 as SNHLY and CDR2 as FYNNEI. CDR3 length: 13 residues. The CDR3 nucleotides are TGTGCCAGCAGTGAAGCCGGGTTTTATGGCTACACCTTC. This sequence encodes CASSEAGFYGYTF. Filled out from reference TRBV2 and TRBJ1-2, the complete variable domain reads EPEVTQTPSHQVTQMGQEVILRCVPISNHLYFYWYRQILGQKVEFLVSFYNNEISEKSEIFDDQFSVERPDGSNFTLKIRSTKLEDSAMYFCASSEAGFYGYTFGSGTRLTVV.

The rearrangement uses TRBV7-9 and TRBJ1-2; D might be TRBD1 (5 bases). The CDR3 is made up of 13 amino acids. Germline CDR1 is SEHNR and CDR2 is FQNEAQ (reference sequence). V gave up 2 bases and J gave up 4 bases, with 8 bases separating them. The CDR3 DNA is TGTGCCAGCAGCTTAAACAGGCCCTATGGCTACACCTTC. The encoded protein is CASSLNRPYGYTF.

The J gene is TRBJ2-5, the V gene TRBV2; no firm D call. Germline V gene sequence: CDR1 SNHLY, CDR2 FYNNEI. This CDR3 is 12 amino acids long. The ends were cut back, 3 bases at V and 7 bases at J, with 9 bases in the middle. In DNA, the CDR3 is TGTGCCAGCAGTGAGAACTCGGGGACCCAGTACTTC. This translates into CASSENSGTQYF.

J is TRBJ1-2 and V is TRBV29-1; a possible D gene is TRBD1 (5 bases). V lost 5 bases, J lost 4 bases, and 17 bases lay in between. There are 14 residues in the CDR3. CDR1 and CDR2 from the germline V gene are SQVTM and ANQGSEA. For the CDR3, the DNA is TGCAGCGTTTTATTCCAGGGCCCCCCCTATGGCTACACCTTC. Protein: CSVLFQGPPYGYTF.

The chain uses TRBV7-3 and TRBJ2-1; 9 nucleotides match TRBD2. Germline CDR1 reads SGHTA; CDR2 reads FQGTGA. Germline trimming cut 1 base from V and 12 bases from J; bases unmatched to any gene: 7. The CDR3 extends over 14 amino acids. The CDR3 protein is CASSLSGAGGRQFF. In nucleotides, the CDR3 is TGTGCCAGCAGCTTAAGTGGGGCGGGAGGGCGGCAGTTCTTC.

The chain joins TRBV12-3 or TRBV12-4 to TRBJ1-4, with D perhaps TRBD1 (5 bases). CDR3 length: 13 amino acids. V shed 2 bases and J shed 5 bases, with 6 bases lying between them. CDR3 loop: CASSLRQNEKLFF. The CDR3 nucleotides read TGTGCCAGCAGTTTAAGACAGAATGAAAAACTGTTTTTT.

J is TRBJ1-6 and V is TRBV4-1; TRBD1 aligns across 8 bases. Germline CDR1 reads MGHRA; CDR2 reads YSYEKL. V lost 0 bases, J lost 7 bases, and 5 bases stayed unmatched. The CDR3 runs 16 residues. The CDR3 sequence is CASSQDPTGANSPLHF. For the CDR3, the DNA is TGCGCCAGCAGCCAAGACCCGACAGGGGCGAATTCACCCCTCCACTTT.